These T cell receptor beta chains were read from a single sample in a study of blood T cells in healthy people across ages. MiXCR was run by TCRdb on the 5' RACE reads, yielding one entry per CDR3 protein. The sample yields over a million distinct CDR3 sequences, 20% to 25% seen once. These same records also appear under a second study, on T cells of mothers and their children.

The sequenced material came from blood. The receptors shown here come from a girl aged 2-10 years in good health. Both conserved end residues are part of each CDR3. A D gene is named only where the DNA matches it firmly. Some rows have no size entry. The others give once, few or many, or a class for an expanded clone.

size | J | D | V | DNA | CDR3
few | TRBJ2-5 | . | TRBV5-1 | TGCGCCAGCAGCTTATACAGGGACGAAGAGACCCAGTACTTC | CASSLYRDEETQYF
few | TRBJ2-5 | . | TRBV10-2 | TGCGCCAGTAGGGACTCGCCCACGTGGCAAGAGACCCAGTACTTC | CASRDSPTWQETQYF
. | TRBJ2-7 | . | TRBV7-2 | TGTGCCAGCAGCTTATTTCCCTCTAGCTCCTACGAGCAGTACTTC | CASSLFPSSSYEQYF
few | TRBJ2-5 | . | TRBV3-1 | TGTGCCAGCACCAGGGCGGAGAGAGAGACCCAGTACTTC | CASTRAERETQYF
. | TRBJ2-1 | . | TRBV29-1 | TGCAGCGTTGAACCTCCCGGAGGGCCCAATGAGCAGTTCTTC | CSVEPPGGPNEQFF
. | TRBJ2-2 | . | TRBV6-5 | TGTGCCAGCAGTTACTCCGTCGGCGGGGAGCTGTTTTTT | CASSYSVGGELFF
. | TRBJ2-4 | . | TRBV2 | TGTGCCAGCAGTGAAGCGCTCAGGGATAGCGTGCTAGCCAAAAACATTCAGTACTTC | CASSEALRDSVLAKNIQYF
few | TRBJ1-1 | . | TRBV12-3/TRBV12-4 | TGTGCCAGCAGGATTTTGGGCTTGAACACTGAAGCTTTCTTT | CASRILGLNTEAFF
few | TRBJ1-1 | TRBD1 | TRBV11-3 | TGTGCCAGCAGCCCGAGACAGGGATCGTCCCTAACTGAAGCTTTCTTT | CASSPRQGSSLTEAFF
few | TRBJ2-6 | . | TRBV9 | TGTGCCAGCAACAGGAACTCTGGGGCCAACGTCCTGACTTTC | CASNRNSGANVLTF
few | TRBJ2-3 | . | TRBV4-3 | TGCGCCAGCAGCCAAGCCCCGGGCTTCACAGATACGCAGTATTTT | CASSQAPGFTDTQYF
. | TRBJ2-7 | . | TRBV29-1 | TGCAGCGTGGGCCGGGGGGCACAGGCGTACGAGCAGTACTTC | CSVGRGAQAYEQYF
few | TRBJ2-1 | . | TRBV3-1 | TGTGCCAGCAGCCAAGTCCAGCCGGGGGTCAATGAGCAGTTCTTC | CASSQVQPGVNEQFF
few | TRBJ2-3 | . | TRBV7-3 | TGTGCCAGCAGCTCTCCTGGGACACTCGATTTCACAGATACGCAGTATTTT | CASSSPGTLDFTDTQYF
many | TRBJ1-1 | . | TRBV5-1 | TGCGCCAGCAGCTTGGACAGAATGAACACTGAAGCTTTCTTT | CASSLDRMNTEAFF
. | TRBJ2-4 | . | TRBV18 | TGTGCCAGCTCACCGGCTTCCGAGAAAAACATTCAGTACTTC | CASSPASEKNIQYF
few | TRBJ2-5 | . | TRBV5-1 | TGCGCCAGCAGCTTCCCGGCGGGGCAACAAGAGACCCAGTACTTC | CASSFPAGQQETQYF
few | TRBJ1-2 | TRBD1 | TRBV6-6 | TGTGCCAGCAGTACCGGGACAGCTCTCATCTATGGCTACACCTTC | CASSTGTALIYGYTF
. | TRBJ2-3 | TRBD1 | TRBV5-1 | TGCGCCAGCAGCCGAGGGGGCACAGTGAGTACGCAGTATTTT | CASSRGGTVSTQYF
few | TRBJ1-1 | . | TRBV4-1 | TGCGCCAGCAGCCAAGTGGTTGAGTCGGACCCGAGGCTCTTT | CASSQVVESDPRLF
once | TRBJ2-1 | . | TRBV6-1 | TGTGCCAGCAGTGAATCCGCTCTACCGGTGTTC | CASSESALPVF
. | TRBJ2-7 | TRBD2 | TRBV29-1 | TGCAGCGTCAATGCGGGAGGGCTATCCTACGAGCAGTACTTC | CSVNAGGLSYEQYF
few | TRBJ2-1 | TRBD2 | TRBV4-1 | TGCGCCAGCAGCCAAGGCCCTAGCGGGAGGGACAATGAGCAGTTCTTC | CASSQGPSGRDNEQFF
. | TRBJ2-1 | . | TRBV11-1 | TGTGCCAGCAGCCCAACCCGAGGGGGCTACAATGAGCAGTTCTTC | CASSPTRGGYNEQFF
once | TRBJ1-2 | . | TRBV7-2 | TGTGCCAGCAGCTTAAGCCTTGGTGGCTACACCTTC | CASSLSLGGYTF
. | TRBJ1-3 | . | TRBV4-3 | TGCGCCAGCAGCCAAGATGCATATCCTGGAAACACCATATATTTT | CASSQDAYPGNTIYF
. | TRBJ2-1 | . | TRBV3-1 | TGTGCCAGCAGCCAAGGGCTAGCGCCTACCTACAATGAGCAGTTCTTC | CASSQGLAPTYNEQFF
. | TRBJ2-1 | . | TRBV29-1 | TGCAGCGGGAGGGCGAAAATGGAGCAGTTCTTC | CSGRAKMEQFF
. | TRBJ2-7 | . | TRBV7-9 | TGTGCCAGCAGCTTAGATGGTTCGTCTCAAGAGCAGTACTTC | CASSLDGSSQEQYF
. | TRBJ1-5 | . | TRBV29-1 | TGCAGCGCAGGCGAGCGTGCCGCGCCCCAGCATTTT | CSAGERAAPQHF
. | TRBJ2-1 | . | TRBV20-1 | TGCAGTGCTACCTTCCCATACAATGAGCAGTTCTTC | CSATFPYNEQFF
. | TRBJ2-5 | TRBD2 | TRBV10-3 | TGTGCCATCAGTGAGTCGAGCCTAGCGGGATGGGAGACTCAGTACTTC | CAISESSLAGWETQYF
. | TRBJ2-5 | . | TRBV6-5 | TGTGCCAGCAGTTTATTGGAGGGGGCAGGTGGAGAGACCCAGTACTTC | CASSLLEGAGGETQYF